These 21 T cell receptor beta chains were sequenced from one sample in a study of CD8 T cells in ankylosing spondylitis. TCRdb re-analysed the 5' RACE reads in MiXCR, keeping a single row per CDR3 protein. The sample includes more than 150,000 distinct CDR3 sequences, 18% of them seen just once. The sample comprised blood, either unsorted or a sorted T cell fraction (not recorded which). These receptors all come from a male donor aged 10 to 35 with ankylosing spondylitis or in good health (not recorded which).

V gene TRBV10-2 combines with J gene TRBJ2-2; D assignment may be TRBD1 or TRBD2 (6 bases each). V was shortened by 2 bases and J by 5 bases, with 15 bases between the two germline ends. The germline CDR1 and CDR2 sequences are WSHSY and SAAADI. This CDR3 has 16 residues. The CDR3 sequence is CASSERGEKETGELFF. CDR3 DNA: TGCGCCAGCAGTGAGAGGGGGGAGAAGGAAACCGGGGAGCTGTTTTTT.

The table lists this clonotype with a count of one. The chain couples TRBV7-2 to TRBJ2-5, with 7 bases matching TRBD2. V lost 0 bases and J lost 5; bases outside the gene matches: 24. The CDR3 loop spans 21 amino acids. CDR1 is SGHTA and CDR2 is FQGNSA in the germline V gene. CDR3 loop: CASSLAGEGRGRWGATETQYF. CDR3 DNA sequence: TGTGCCAGCAGCTTAGCGGGGGAGGGCCGAGGCAGGTGGGGCGCAACGGAGACCCAGTACTTC. Combining the CDR3 with reference TRBV7-2 and TRBJ2-5 gives the whole variable domain GAGVSQSPSNKVTEKGKDVELRCDPISGHTALYWYRQSLGQGLEFLIYFQGNSAPDKSGLPSDRFSAERTGGSVSTLTIQRTQQEDSAVYLCASSLAGEGRGRWGATETQYFGPGTRLLVL.

The table lists this clonotype with many counts. The V gene is TRBV10-3, the J gene TRBJ2-3, with 11 nucleotides matching TRBD1. The CDR3 is 16 residues long. The V segment lost 10 bases and the J segment 4 bases; nucleotides outside the gene matches: 13. Germline-derived CDR1 and CDR2 are ENHRY and SYGVKD. The chain's CDR3 is CATASPGTGGPDTQYF. CDR3 in DNA: TGTGCCACCGCTTCCCCCGGGACAGGGGGGCCAGATACGCAGTATTTT.

This clonotype was counted ten times or more. This CDR3 is CSVVSKNQPQHF. As DNA, the CDR3 is TGCAGCGTTGTCTCGAAGAATCAGCCCCAGCATTTT. The chain recombines TRBV29-1 with TRBJ1-5, with unresolved D. Trimming took off 4 bases at V and 4 bases at J, with 8 bases between the two ends. CDR1 SQVTM and CDR2 ANQGSEA come from the germline V gene. This CDR3 contains 12 residues.

This clonotype was picked up many times. The J gene is TRBJ2-5, the V gene TRBV7-8, with unresolved D. Trimming left V 1 base short and J 0 bases short, with 12 bases between. This CDR3 spans 16 amino acids. Germline V gene sequence: CDR1 SGHVS, CDR2 FQNEAQ. CDR3 in amino acids: CASSLDVVWNQETQYF. For the CDR3, the DNA is TGTGCCAGCAGCTTAGATGTTGTATGGAACCAAGAGACCCAGTACTTC.

This rearrangement joins TRBV27 to TRBJ1-5; a possible D gene is TRBD1 (6 bases). Trimming left V 5 bases short and J 0 bases short, with 14 bases between. The CDR3 has 16 residues. CDR1 and CDR2 (germline): MNHEY, SMNVEV (reference sequence). CDR3 loop: CASSLAGVVSNQPQHF. Here the CDR3 DNA reads TGTGCCAGCAGTCTAGCAGGGGTGGTTAGCAATCAGCCCCAGCATTTT.

This clonotype was seen ten or more times. The chain is built from TRBV5-5 and TRBJ2-7, with 9 nucleotides matching TRBD2. CDR1 is SGHKS and CDR2 is YYEKEE in the germline V gene (reference sequence). J lost 4 bases, V lost 4 bases, and 9 bases had no gene match. This CDR3 is 15 amino acids long. Here the CDR3 reads CASSGTTSGVYEQYF. CDR3 nucleotide sequence: TGTGCCAGCAGCGGAACGACTAGCGGAGTTTACGAGCAGTACTTC. The entire variable domain, with the rest obtained from reference TRBV5-5 and TRBJ2-7, is as follows: DAGVTQSPTHLIKTRGQQVTLRCSPISGHKSVSWYQQVLGQGPQFIFQYYEKEERGRGNFPDRFSARQFPNYSSELNVNALLLGDSALYLCASSGTTSGVYEQYFGPGTRLTVT.

The chain recombines TRBV7-2 with TRBJ2-7; D might be TRBD1 (6 bases). Germline CDR1 and CDR2: SGHTA and FQGNSA. V was clipped by 3 bases and J by 5 bases, with 11 bases between them. This CDR3 has 13 amino acids. Here the CDR3 reads CASSLIQGNEQYF. In DNA form, the CDR3 reads TGTGCCAGCAGCTTGATACAGGGAAACGAGCAGTACTTC.

This clonotype has a count of ten or more. The rearrangement links TRBV25-1 to TRBJ2-1; D ambiguous. The germline V gene has CDR1 MGHDK and CDR2 SYGVNS. V lost 8 bases, J lost 2 bases, and 13 bases lay in between. The CDR3 is 14 residues long. The chain's CDR3 is CASAAGVTYNEQFF. CDR3 bases: TGTGCCAGCGCCGCCGGTGTTACCTACAATGAGCAGTTCTTC.

The chain combines TRBV28 with TRBJ2-7; 7 positions match TRBD2. Per germline, CDR1 MDHEN and CDR2 SYDVKM. This CDR3 has 10 residues. V dropped 11 bases and J dropped 6; count of bases not matched to a gene: 4. CDR3 in amino acids: CAVGGGEQYF. As DNA, the CDR3 is TGTGCCGTGGGGGGGGGCGAGCAGTACTTC.

Regarding this clonotype: A much larger clone lies a single base off, so this may be a read error. The V and J genes are TRBV10-3 and TRBJ1-2, with TRBD1 matching 12 bases. The CDR3 is made up of 12 amino acids. CDR1 ENHRY and CDR2 SYGVKD come from the germline V gene. CDR3 DNA: TGTGCCATCAGTGATGGGACAGGGGGCTACGCCTTC. Amino acids: CAISDGTGGYAF.

Turning to this clonotype: A read error is possible here, since a much larger clone lies one base away. The chain uses TRBV7-9 and TRBJ2-2, with 9 bases identical to TRBD1. CDR3 size: 17 residues. CDR1 is SEHNR, CDR2 FQNEAQ, per germline (reference sequence). Here the CDR3 DNA reads TGTGCCAGCAGCACCCAACCGGGACAGGGTAACACCGGGGACCTGTTTTTT. Translation gives CASSTQPGQGNTGDLFF.

This clonotype was detected many times. V gene TRBV20-1 combines with J gene TRBJ2-3, with D uncertain. The germline V gene has CDR1 DFQATT and CDR2 SNEGSKA (reference sequence). V was cut by 2 bases and J by 2 bases, with 2 bases left in between. The CDR3 spans 11 residues. The DNA of the CDR3 is TGCAGTGCTAGATACACAGATACGCAGTATTTT. Protein product: CSARYTDTQYF.

This clonotype was found many times. V gene TRBV20-1 combines with J gene TRBJ2-3; D perhaps matches TRBD2 (6 bases). The V and J ends lost 0 bases and 0 bases respectively, with 7 bases between them. The CDR3 extends over 14 amino acids. The germline gives CDR1 DFQATT, CDR2 SNEGSKA (reference sequence). CDR3 sequence: CSARDLASTDTQYF. The CDR3 DNA sequence: TGCAGTGCTAGAGACCTAGCGAGCACAGATACGCAGTATTTT.

The chain links TRBV7-8 to TRBJ2-1; 8 bases match TRBD2. The germline V gene encodes CDR1 SGHVS and CDR2 FQNEAQ. CDR3 length: 15 residues. Unmatched junction bases numbered 18, after V lost 6 bases and J lost 14 bases. The CDR3 reads CASSLGGTRVRVEFF. As DNA, the CDR3 is TGTGCCAGCAGTCTAGGGGGGACTAGGGTAAGGGTGGAGTTCTTC.

This clonotype appeared many times. This rearrangement joins TRBV27 to TRBJ2-7; TRBD2 aligns across 13 bases. The CDR3 covers 15 residues. The J segment lost 3 bases and the V segment lost 5 bases, leaving 4 bases of the junction unmatched. Germline CDR1 and CDR2: MNHEY and SMNVEV (reference sequence). The CDR3 DNA reads as TGTGCCAGCAGTGCCGGGACTAGCGGGAACTACGAGCAGTACTTC. This gives the protein CASSAGTSGNYEQYF.

As concerns this clonotype: This may arise from a read error, as a much more abundant clone is one base away. CDR3 in DNA: TGTGCCAGCAGCTTGACTAGCGGGATCCACGTCTTGAATGAGCAGTTCTTC. As protein: CASSLTSGIHVLNEQFF. The rearrangement joins TRBV5-5 to TRBJ2-1, with 10 bases that match TRBD2. The CDR3 is made up of 17 amino acids. Trimming cost V 1 base and J 7 bases; bases outside gene matches: 11. Germline lookup yields CDR1 SGHKS and CDR2 YYEKEE (reference sequence).

This sequence joins TRBV6-2 or TRBV6-3 and TRBJ2-2; 12 bases are shared with TRBD2. V was clipped by 6 bases and J by 5 bases; unmatched bases: 4. The CDR3 sequence is 15 residues long. Germline V gene lookup returns CDR1 MNHEY and CDR2 SVGEGT. The CDR3 reads CASSLAGGPTGELFF. The CDR3 bases are TGTGCCAGCAGCCTAGCGGGAGGGCCAACCGGGGAGCTGTTTTTT.

In its sample, this clonotype was seen many times. V and J are TRBV6-1 and TRBJ2-3; maybe TRBD2 (5 bases). The CDR3 runs to 14 residues. Per the germline V gene, CDR1 is MNHNS and CDR2 is SASEGT. V lost 3 bases and J lost 10, with 17 bases in between. This chain's CDR3 is CASSEIPTGKAQYF. The CDR3 bases are TGTGCCAGCAGTGAGATTCCGACCGGGAAGGCGCAGTATTTT.

This clonotype was counted only a few times. The chain is built from TRBV4-1 and TRBJ2-5; D perhaps matches TRBD1 (5 bases). V gave up 1 base and J gave up 5 bases, with 14 bases separating them. Germline CDR1 and CDR2: MGHRA and YSYEKL. The CDR3 extends over 15 amino acids. The CDR3 is CASSQGQSGRETQYF. The CDR3, as DNA: TGCGCCAGCAGCCAAGGTCAATCAGGGCGGGAGACCCAGTACTTC.

This chain uses TRBV29-1 with TRBJ2-1, with D unclear. The CDR3 is 13 amino acids. Trimming left V 5 bases short and J 6 bases short, with 14 bases between. Germline-derived CDR1 and CDR2 are SQVTM and ANQGSEA. The CDR3 is CSVMSGWGNEQFF. The CDR3 nucleotides read TGCAGCGTTATGTCCGGGTGGGGCAATGAGCAGTTCTTC.